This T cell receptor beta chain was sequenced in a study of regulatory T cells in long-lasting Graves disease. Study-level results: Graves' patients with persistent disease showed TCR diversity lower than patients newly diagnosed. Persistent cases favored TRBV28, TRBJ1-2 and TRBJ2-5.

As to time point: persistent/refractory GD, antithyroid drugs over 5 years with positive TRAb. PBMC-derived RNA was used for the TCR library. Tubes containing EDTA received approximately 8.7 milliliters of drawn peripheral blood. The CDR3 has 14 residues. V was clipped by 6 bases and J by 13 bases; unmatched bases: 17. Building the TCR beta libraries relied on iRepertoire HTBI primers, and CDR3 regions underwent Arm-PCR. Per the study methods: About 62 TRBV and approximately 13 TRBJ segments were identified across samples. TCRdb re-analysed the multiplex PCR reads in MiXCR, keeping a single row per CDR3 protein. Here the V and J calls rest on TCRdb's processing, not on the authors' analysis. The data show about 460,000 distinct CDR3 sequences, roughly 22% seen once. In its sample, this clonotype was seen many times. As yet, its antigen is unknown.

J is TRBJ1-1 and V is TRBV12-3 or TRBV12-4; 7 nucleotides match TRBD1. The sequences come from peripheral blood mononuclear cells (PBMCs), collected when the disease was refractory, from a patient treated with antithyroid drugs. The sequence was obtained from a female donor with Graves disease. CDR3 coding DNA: TGTGCCAGCAGCAACTACGACAGGGCTTTTCGCGGTTTCTTT. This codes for CASSNYDRAFRGFF.